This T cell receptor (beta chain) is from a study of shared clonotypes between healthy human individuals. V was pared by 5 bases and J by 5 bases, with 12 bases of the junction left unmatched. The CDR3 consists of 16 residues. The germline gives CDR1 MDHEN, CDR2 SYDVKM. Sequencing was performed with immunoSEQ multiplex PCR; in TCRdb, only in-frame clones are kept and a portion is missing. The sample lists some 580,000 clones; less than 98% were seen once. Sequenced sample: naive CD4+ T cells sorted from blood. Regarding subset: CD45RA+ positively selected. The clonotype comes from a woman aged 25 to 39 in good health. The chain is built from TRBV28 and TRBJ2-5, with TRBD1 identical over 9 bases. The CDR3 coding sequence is TGTGCCAGCAGTCCGACTAGAGGGACAGGGTGGGAGACCCAGTACTTC. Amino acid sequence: CASSPTRGTGWETQYF.